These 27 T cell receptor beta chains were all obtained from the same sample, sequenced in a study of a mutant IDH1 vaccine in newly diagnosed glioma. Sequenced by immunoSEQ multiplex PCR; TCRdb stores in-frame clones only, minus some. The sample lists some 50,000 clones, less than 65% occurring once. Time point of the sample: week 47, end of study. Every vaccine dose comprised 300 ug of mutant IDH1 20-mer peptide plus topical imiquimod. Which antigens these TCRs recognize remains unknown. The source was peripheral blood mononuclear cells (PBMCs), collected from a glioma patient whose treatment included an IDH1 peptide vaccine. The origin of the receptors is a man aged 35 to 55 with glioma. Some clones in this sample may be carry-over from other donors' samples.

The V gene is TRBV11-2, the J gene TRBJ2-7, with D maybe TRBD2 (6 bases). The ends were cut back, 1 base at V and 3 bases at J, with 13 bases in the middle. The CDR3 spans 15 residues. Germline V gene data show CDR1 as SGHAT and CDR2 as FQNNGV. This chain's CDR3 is CASSLAGGSFYEQYF. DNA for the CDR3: TGTGCCAGCAGCTTAGCTGGGGGGTCCTTCTACGAGCAGTACTTC.

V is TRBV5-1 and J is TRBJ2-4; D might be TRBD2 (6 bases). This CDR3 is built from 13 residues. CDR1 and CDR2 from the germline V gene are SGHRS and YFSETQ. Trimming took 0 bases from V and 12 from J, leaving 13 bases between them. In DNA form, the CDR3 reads TGCGCCAGCAGCTTGGGGGGTACTAGCTCTCAGTACTTC. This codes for CASSLGGTSSQYF.

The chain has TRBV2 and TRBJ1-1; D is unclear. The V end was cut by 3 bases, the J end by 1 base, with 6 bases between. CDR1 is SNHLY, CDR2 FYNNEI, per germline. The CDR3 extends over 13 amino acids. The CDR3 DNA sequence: TGTGCCAGCAGTGATCGGGCGAACACTGAAGCTTTCTTT. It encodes CASSDRANTEAFF. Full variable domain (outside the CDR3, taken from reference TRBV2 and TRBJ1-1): EPEVTQTPSHQVTQMGQEVILRCVPISNHLYFYWYRQILGQKVEFLVSFYNNEISEKSEIFDDQFSVERPDGSNFTLKIRSTKLEDSAMYFCASSDRANTEAFFGQGTRLTVV.

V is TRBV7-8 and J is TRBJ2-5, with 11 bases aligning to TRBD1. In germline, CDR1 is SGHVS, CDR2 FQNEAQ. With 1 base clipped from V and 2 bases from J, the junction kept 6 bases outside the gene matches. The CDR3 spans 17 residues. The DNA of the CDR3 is TGTGCCAGCAGCTTAGGGCATTGGGACAGGGGGCAAGAGACCCAGTACTTC. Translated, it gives CASSLGHWDRGQETQYF.

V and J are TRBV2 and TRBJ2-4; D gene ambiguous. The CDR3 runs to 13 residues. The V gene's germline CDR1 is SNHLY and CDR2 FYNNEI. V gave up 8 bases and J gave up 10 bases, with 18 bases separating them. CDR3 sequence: CASLSEDWGIQYF. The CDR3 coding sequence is TGTGCCAGCCTAAGTGAAGATTGGGGTATTCAGTACTTC.

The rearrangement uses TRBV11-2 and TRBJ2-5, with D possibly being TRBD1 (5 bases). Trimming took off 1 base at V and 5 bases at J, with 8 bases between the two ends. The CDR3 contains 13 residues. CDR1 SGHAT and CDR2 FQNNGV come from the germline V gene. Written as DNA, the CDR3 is TGTGCCAGCAGCTTAGTTGGGGCGGAGACCCAGTACTTC. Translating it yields CASSLVGAETQYF.

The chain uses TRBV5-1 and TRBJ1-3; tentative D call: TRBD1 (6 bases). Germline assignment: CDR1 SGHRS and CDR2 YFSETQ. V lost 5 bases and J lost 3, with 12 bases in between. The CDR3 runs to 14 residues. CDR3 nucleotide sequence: TGCGCCAGCAGTAACGGACAGAATGGAAACACCATATATTTT. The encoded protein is CASSNGQNGNTIYF.

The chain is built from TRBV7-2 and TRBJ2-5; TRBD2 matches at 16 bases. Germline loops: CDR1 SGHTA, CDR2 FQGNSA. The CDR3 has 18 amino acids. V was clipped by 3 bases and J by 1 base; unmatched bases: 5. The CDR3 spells CASSLGLAGGPVQETQYF. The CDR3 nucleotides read TGTGCCAGCAGCTTGGGACTAGCGGGGGGGCCTGTCCAAGAGACCCAGTACTTC.

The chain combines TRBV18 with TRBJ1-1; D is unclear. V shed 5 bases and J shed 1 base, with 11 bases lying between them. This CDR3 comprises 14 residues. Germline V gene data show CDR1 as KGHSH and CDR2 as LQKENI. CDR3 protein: CASSSGSPNTEAFF. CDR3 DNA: TGTGCCAGCTCATCCGGAAGCCCGAACACTGAAGCTTTCTTT.

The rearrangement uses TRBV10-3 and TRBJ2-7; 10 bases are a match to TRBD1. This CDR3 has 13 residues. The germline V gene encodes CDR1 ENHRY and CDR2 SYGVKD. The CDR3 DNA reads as TGTTCGACCTCCGGGACAGGGGACAACGAGCAGTACTTC. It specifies CSTSGTGDNEQYF.

CDR3 bases: TGTGCCAGCAGTTACTCGGGATCACCCCTCCACTTT. This gives the protein CASSYSGSPLHF. This chain uses TRBV6-5 with TRBJ1-6; no definite D call. V lost 0 bases and J 10 bases, leaving 4 bases between the germline ends. The CDR3 loop spans 12 amino acids. Germline lookup yields CDR1 MNHEY and CDR2 SVGAGI.

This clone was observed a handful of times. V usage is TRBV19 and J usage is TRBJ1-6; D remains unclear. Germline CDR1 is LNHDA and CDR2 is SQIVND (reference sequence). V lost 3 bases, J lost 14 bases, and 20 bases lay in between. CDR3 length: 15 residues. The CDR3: CASSITTVSVGTLHF. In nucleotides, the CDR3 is TGTGCCAGTAGTATTACAACAGTATCTGTCGGGACCCTCCACTTT.

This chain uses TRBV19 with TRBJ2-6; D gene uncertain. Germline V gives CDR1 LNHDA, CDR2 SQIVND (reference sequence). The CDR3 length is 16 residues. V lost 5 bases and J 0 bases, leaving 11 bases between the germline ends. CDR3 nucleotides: TGTGCCAGTAGTGACCGACGGGCCTCTGGGGCCAACGTCCTGACTTTC. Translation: CASSDRRASGANVLTF.

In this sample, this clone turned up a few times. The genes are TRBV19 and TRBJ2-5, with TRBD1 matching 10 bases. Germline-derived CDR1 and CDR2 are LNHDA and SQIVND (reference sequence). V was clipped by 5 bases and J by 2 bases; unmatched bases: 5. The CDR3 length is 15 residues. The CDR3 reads CASSLQGQGQETQYF. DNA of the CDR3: TGTGCCAGTAGTCTCCAGGGACAGGGGCAAGAGACCCAGTACTTC. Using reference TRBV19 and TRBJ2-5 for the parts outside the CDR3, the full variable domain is DGGITQSPKYLFRKEGQNVTLSCEQNLNHDAMYWYRQDPGQGLRLIYYSQIVNDFQKGDIAEGYSVSREKKESFPLTVTSAQKNPTAFYLCASSLQGQGQETQYFGPGTRLLVL.

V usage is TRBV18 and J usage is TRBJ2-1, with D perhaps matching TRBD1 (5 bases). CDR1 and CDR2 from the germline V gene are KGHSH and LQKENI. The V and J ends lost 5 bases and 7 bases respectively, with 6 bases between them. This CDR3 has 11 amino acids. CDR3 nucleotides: TGTGCCAGCTCATCAGGGAATGAGCAGTTCTTC. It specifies CASSSGNEQFF.

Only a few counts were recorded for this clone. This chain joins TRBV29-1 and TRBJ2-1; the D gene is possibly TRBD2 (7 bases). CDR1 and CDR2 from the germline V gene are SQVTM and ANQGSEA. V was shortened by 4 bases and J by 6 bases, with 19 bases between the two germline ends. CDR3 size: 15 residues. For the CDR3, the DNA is TGCAGCGTTGTTAAAAGGGTCGGGGGGCTCAATGAGCAGTTCTTC. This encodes CSVVKRVGGLNEQFF.

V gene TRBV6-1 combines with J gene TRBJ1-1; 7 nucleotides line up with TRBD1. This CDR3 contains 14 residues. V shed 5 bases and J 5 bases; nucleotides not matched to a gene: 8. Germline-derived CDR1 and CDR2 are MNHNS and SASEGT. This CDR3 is CASSRQGIRTEAFF. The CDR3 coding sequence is TGTGCCAGCAGTAGACAGGGTATTAGGACTGAAGCTTTCTTT.

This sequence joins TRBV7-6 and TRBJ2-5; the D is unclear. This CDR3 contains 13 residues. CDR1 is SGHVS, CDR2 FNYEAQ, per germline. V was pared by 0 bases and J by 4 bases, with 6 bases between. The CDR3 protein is CASSLAGSETQYF. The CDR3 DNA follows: TGTGCCAGCAGCTTAGCGGGGTCAGAGACCCAGTACTTC.

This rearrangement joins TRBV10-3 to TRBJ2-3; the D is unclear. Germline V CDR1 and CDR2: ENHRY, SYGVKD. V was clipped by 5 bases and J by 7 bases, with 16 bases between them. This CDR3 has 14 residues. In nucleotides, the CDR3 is TGTGCCATCAGTCATGGGGTCAATCCGCATACGCAGTATTTT. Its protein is CAISHGVNPHTQYF.

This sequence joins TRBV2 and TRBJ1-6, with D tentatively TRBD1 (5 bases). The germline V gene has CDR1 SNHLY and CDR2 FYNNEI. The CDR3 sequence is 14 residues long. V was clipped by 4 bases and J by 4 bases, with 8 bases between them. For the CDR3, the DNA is TGTGCCAGCAGTGTTGGGGGGTATAATTCACCCCTCCACTTT. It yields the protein CASSVGGYNSPLHF.

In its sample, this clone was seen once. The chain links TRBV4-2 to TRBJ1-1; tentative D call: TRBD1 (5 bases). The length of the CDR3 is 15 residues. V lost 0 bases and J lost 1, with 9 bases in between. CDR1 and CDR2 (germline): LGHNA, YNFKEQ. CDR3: CASSQEFGGNTEAFF. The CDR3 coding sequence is TGTGCCAGCAGCCAAGAGTTTGGGGGGAACACTGAAGCTTTCTTT.

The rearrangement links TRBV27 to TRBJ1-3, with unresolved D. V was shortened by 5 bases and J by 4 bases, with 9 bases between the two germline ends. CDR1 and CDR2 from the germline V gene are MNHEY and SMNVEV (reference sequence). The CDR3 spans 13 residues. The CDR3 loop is CASSVRLGNTIYF. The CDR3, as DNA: TGTGCCAGCAGTGTCAGGCTCGGAAACACCATATATTTT.

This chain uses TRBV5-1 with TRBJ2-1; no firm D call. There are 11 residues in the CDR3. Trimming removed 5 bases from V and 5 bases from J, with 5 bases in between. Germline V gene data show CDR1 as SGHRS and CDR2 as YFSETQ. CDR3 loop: CASSYDNEQFF. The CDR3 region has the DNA TGCGCCAGCAGTTATGACAATGAGCAGTTCTTC.

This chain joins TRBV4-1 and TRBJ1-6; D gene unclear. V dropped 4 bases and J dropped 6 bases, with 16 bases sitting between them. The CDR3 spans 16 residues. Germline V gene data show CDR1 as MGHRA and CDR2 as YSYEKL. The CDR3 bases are TGCGCCAGCAGCCTATCGACCGCCGCCCTTAATTCACCCCTCCACTTT. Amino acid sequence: CASSLSTAALNSPLHF.

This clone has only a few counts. The CDR3 DNA follows: TGCGCCAGCAGTACCGGGACAGGACTTTACGAGCAGTACTTC. Its translation is CASSTGTGLYEQYF. The chain joins TRBV10-1 to TRBJ2-7, with TRBD1 identical over 8 bases. The junction had 7 bases not matched to a gene; V was cut back by 5 bases and J by 4 bases. The length of the CDR3 is 14 residues. Germline CDR1 and CDR2: WNHNN and SYGVQD (reference sequence).

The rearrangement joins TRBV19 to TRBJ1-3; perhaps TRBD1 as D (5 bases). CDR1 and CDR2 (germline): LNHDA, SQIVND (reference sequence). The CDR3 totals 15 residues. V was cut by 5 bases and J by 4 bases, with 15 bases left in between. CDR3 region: CASSAAGKSGNTIYF. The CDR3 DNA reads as TGTGCCAGTAGTGCCGCAGGGAAGTCAGGAAACACCATATATTTT.

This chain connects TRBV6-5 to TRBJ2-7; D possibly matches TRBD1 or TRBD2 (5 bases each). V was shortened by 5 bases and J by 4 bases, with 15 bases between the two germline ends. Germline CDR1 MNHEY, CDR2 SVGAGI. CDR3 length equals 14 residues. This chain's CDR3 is CASSHNRDGYEQYF. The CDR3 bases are TGTGCCAGCAGTCACAACCGGGACGGTTACGAGCAGTACTTC.